This T cell receptor (beta chain) derives from a study of cytomegalovirus exposure and HLA in healthy donors. About the study: Inside one of the first data releases sat roughly 80 million unique TCRs taken from HLA-typed donors. Regarding the study as a whole: HLA alleles showed associations with approximately 15,000 TCR beta sequences in a later analysis, at a 0.05 false discovery rate. Sequences of the TCR beta chain were said to predict the HLA-A and HLA-B alleles of most subjects accurately.

Of note for this clone: Its target is not known.

The primer mix had 60 Vbeta and 13 Jbeta primers. The protocol was immunoSEQ multiplex PCR, while the TCRdb copy is restricted to in-frame clones and leaves out a portion. The sample yields 100,000 to 150,000 clones, about 80% seen once. The CDR3 has 15 residues. Germline V gene sequence: CDR1 SNHLY, CDR2 FYNNEI. Between the trimmed V and J ends, which lost 6 bases and 6 bases, there was a span of 15 bases. The V and J genes are TRBV2 and TRBJ1-6, with a tentative D call TRBD1 (6 bases). This TCR came from a woman in her forties in good health and CMV-seronegative. Sequenced material: PBMCs. The CDR3 loop reads CASRGAPGSNSPLHF. The CDR3 DNA is TGTGCCAGCAGGGGGGCCCCAGGGAGTAATTCACCCCTCCACTTT.